Shown below are 30 T cell receptor beta chains from a single sample sequenced in a study of memory CD4+ T cells and cytomegalovirus serostatus. The sort gate was single viable CD3+CD4+CD8-CD45RO+ cells for memory CD4+ T cells. The protocol was immunoSEQ multiplex PCR, while the TCRdb copy is restricted to in-frame clones and leaves out a portion. The sample has roughly 54,000 clones, around three quarters seen once. Sequencing was done on a sample of memory CD4+ T cells from blood. The receptors were sampled from an adult in good health and CMV-seronegative.

DNA for the CDR3: TGTGCCAGCAGGGATTCCAAAAACATTCAGTACTTC. Protein product: CASRDSKNIQYF. The chain carries TRBV6-6 and TRBJ2-4; no firm D call. Looked up from germline, CDR1 is MNHNY and CDR2 is SVGAGI (reference sequence). The CDR3 contains 12 residues. V was trimmed by 6 bases and J by 2 bases, leaving 5 bases between them.

In its sample, this clone was seen once. The chain uses TRBV10-1 and TRBJ2-7; no reliable D call. CDR1 WNHNN and CDR2 SYGVQD come from the germline V gene (reference sequence). The CDR3 has 15 residues. With 7 bases removed from V and 2 bases from J, the gap between germline ends came to 18 bases. CDR3 sequence: CASTRAPNLTYEQYF. For the CDR3, the DNA is TGCGCCAGCACCCGGGCCCCCAACCTAACCTACGAGCAGTACTTC.

DNA for the CDR3: TGTGCCAGCTCACCTACCTACGAGCAGTACTTC. Translating gives CASSPTYEQYF. The chain carries TRBV18 and TRBJ2-7, with D uncertain. CDR3 length: 11 amino acids. The germline V and J ends were trimmed by 3 bases and 2 bases, with 2 bases remaining between them. Germline values: CDR1 KGHSH, CDR2 LQKENI.

The chain uses TRBV2 and TRBJ1-5, with unresolved D. Trimming stripped 4 bases from V and 7 bases from J, with 11 bases between. The CDR3 extends over 13 amino acids. Germline CDR1 reads SNHLY; CDR2 reads FYNNEI. CDR3: CASSAGIRQPQHF. The DNA for the CDR3 is TGTGCCAGCAGTGCGGGTATTCGACAGCCCCAGCATTTT. The full variable domain, rest sourced from reference TRBV2 and TRBJ1-5, is EPEVTQTPSHQVTQMGQEVILRCVPISNHLYFYWYRQILGQKVEFLVSFYNNEISEKSEIFDDQFSVERPDGSNFTLKIRSTKLEDSAMYFCASSAGIRQPQHFGDGTRLSIL.

V gene TRBV6-6 combines with J gene TRBJ2-7; D gene ambiguous. CDR3 length equals 15 residues. With 0 bases removed from V and 2 bases from J, the gap between germline ends came to 11 bases. Germline values: CDR1 MNHNY, CDR2 SVGAGI (reference sequence). The CDR3 here is CASSYSPPSAYEQYF. In DNA, the CDR3 is TGTGCCAGCAGTTACTCGCCCCCTTCGGCCTACGAGCAGTACTTC.

The chain uses TRBV7-9 and TRBJ1-2; TRBD1 is a possible D gene (6 bases). V was cut by 1 base and J by 3 bases, with 12 bases left in between. This CDR3 region has 15 residues. Germline V lookup: CDR1 SEHNR, CDR2 FQNEAQ (reference sequence). In nucleotides, the CDR3 is TGTGCCAGCAGCTTAGACCGGGGGCAAGACTATGGCTACACCTTC. It is translated as CASSLDRGQDYGYTF.

The chain combines TRBV9 with TRBJ2-7; D possibly matches TRBD1 or TRBD2 (5 bases each). CDR3 length: 15 residues. Germline CDR1 reads SGDLS; CDR2 reads YYNGEE. Trimming took 4 bases from V and 0 from J, leaving 14 bases between them. DNA of the CDR3: TGTGCCAGCAGCCCGACGGGACGGAGCTCCTACGAGCAGTACTTC. Its translation is CASSPTGRSSYEQYF.

The chain joins TRBV6-4 to TRBJ1-4, with D maybe TRBD1 (6 bases). Germline V CDR1 and CDR2: MRHNA, SNTAGT. The CDR3 sequence is 15 residues long. Trimming pared 1 base from V and 8 bases from J, leaving 14 bases between. Here the CDR3 reads CASSDLGGRGEKLFF. DNA for the CDR3: TGTGCCAGCAGTGACTTAGGGGGAAGAGGCGAAAAACTGTTTTTT.

This clone came up a few times. CDR3 loop: CASSEVWTGRSPLHF. The DNA of the CDR3 is TGTGCCAGCAGTGAAGTGTGGACGGGACGTTCACCCCTCCACTTT. This rearrangement joins TRBV6-1 to TRBJ1-6, with a tentative D call TRBD1 (5 bases). Looked up from germline, CDR1 is MNHNS and CDR2 is SASEGT. CDR3 length equals 15 residues. Trimming removed 1 base at V and 9 bases at J, with 13 bases between.

The rearrangement links TRBV19 to TRBJ1-2; maybe TRBD1 (5 bases). The CDR3 totals 15 residues. The V gene's germline CDR1 is LNHDA and CDR2 SQIVND (reference sequence). V dropped 6 bases and J dropped 8 bases, with 22 bases sitting between them. The CDR3 sequence: CASSSHESGRKGYTF. CDR3 bases: TGTGCCAGTAGCTCCCACGAATCAGGGCGAAAGGGCTACACCTTC.

This sequence joins TRBV5-5 and TRBJ1-4; tentatively, D is TRBD1 (5 bases). From germline, CDR1 is SGHKS and CDR2 YYEKEE (reference sequence). The length of the CDR3 is 15 residues. V gave up 4 bases and J gave up 4 bases, with 14 bases separating them. CDR3 in DNA: TGTGCCAGCAGCCCCATTGACAGCTATAATGAAAAACTGTTTTTT. This gives the protein CASSPIDSYNEKLFF.

The J gene is TRBJ1-2, the V gene TRBV5-8, with D possibly being TRBD1 (5 bases). The V gene lost 3 bases and the J gene lost 8 bases, with 14 bases spanning the gap. The CDR3 has 13 amino acids. Germline V lookup: CDR1 SGHTS, CDR2 YDEGEE. CDR3 nucleotides: TGTGCCAGCAGCTCAGACAGAGGTCAGGGCTACACCTTC. It yields the protein CASSSDRGQGYTF.

This rearrangement joins TRBV27 to TRBJ1-5; D is undetermined. Germline CDR1 and CDR2: MNHEY and SMNVEV (reference sequence). With 2 bases removed from V and 0 bases from J, the gap between germline ends came to 8 bases. The CDR3 sequence is 15 residues long. Here the CDR3 DNA reads TGTGCCAGCAGTTTACGGTGGAATAGCAATCAGCCCCAGCATTTT. Protein: CASSLRWNSNQPQHF.

The rearrangement links TRBV7-2 to TRBJ1-2, with 7 nucleotides matching TRBD1. Germline V CDR1 and CDR2: SGHTA, FQGNSA. V dropped 0 bases and J dropped 14; count of bases not matched to a gene: 9. The CDR3 consists of 13 residues. DNA of the CDR3: TGTGCCAGCAGCTTAGCGAATAGACAGGGTGAGACCTTC. It encodes CASSLANRQGETF.

V usage is TRBV5-5 and J usage is TRBJ1-2; D call uncertain. CDR3 length: 13 amino acids. Trimming removed 1 base at V and 2 bases at J, with 6 bases between. Germline CDR1 SGHKS, CDR2 YYEKEE (reference sequence). The CDR3 loop reads CASSLLGNYGYTF. In nucleotides, the CDR3 is TGTGCCAGCAGCTTGCTAGGGAACTATGGCTACACCTTC.

A single count supports this clone. The chain is built from TRBV20-1 and TRBJ1-2; D may be TRBD1 (5 bases). Germline V CDR1 and CDR2: DFQATT, SNEGSKA (reference sequence). The CDR3 extends over 11 amino acids. The V end was cut by 6 bases, the J end by 6 bases, with 11 bases between. This CDR3 reads CSASWGDGYTF. For the CDR3, the DNA is TGCAGTGCCTCGTGGGGGGATGGCTACACCTTC.

The rearrangement joins TRBV15 to TRBJ1-5, with 8 bases fitting TRBD1. The germline V gene encodes CDR1 LNHNV and CDR2 YYDKDF (reference sequence). This CDR3 is built from 15 residues. The J segment lost 3 bases and the V segment lost 5 bases, leaving 6 bases of the junction unmatched. The CDR3 coding sequence is TGTGCCACCAGCGGGGGGACAGGCTTCAATCAGCCCCAGCATTTT. Amino acid sequence: CATSGGTGFNQPQHF.

This chain joins TRBV7-9 and TRBJ2-1; 15 bases map to TRBD2. Germline V gene data show CDR1 as SEHNR and CDR2 as FQNEAQ (reference sequence). The CDR3 sequence is 15 residues long. V lost 6 bases, J lost 6 bases, and 3 bases stayed unmatched. DNA for the CDR3: TGTGCCAGCAGACGGACTAGCGGGGGGGCCAATGAGCAGTTCTTC. Residues: CASRRTSGGANEQFF.

This clone was detected only a few times. The chain carries TRBV7-8 and TRBJ1-2; the match to TRBD1 covers 9 bases. V dropped 5 bases and J dropped 7; count of bases not matched to a gene: 17. Germline loops: CDR1 SGHVS, CDR2 FQNEAQ. CDR3 length: 17 amino acids. The CDR3 region is CASSPLARDRVWRGYTF. The CDR3 DNA sequence: TGTGCCAGCAGCCCGCTGGCGCGGGACAGGGTATGGCGTGGCTACACCTTC.

The V gene is TRBV4-3, the J gene TRBJ2-1; D call uncertain. This CDR3 spans 16 amino acids. V was pared by 4 bases and J by 2 bases, with 15 bases between. CDR1 is LGHNA and CDR2 is YSLEER in the germline V gene. The CDR3 DNA reads as TGCGCCAGCAGCCCGCAGCCTTTGGGTCCCTACAATGAGCAGTTCTTC. This gives the protein CASSPQPLGPYNEQFF.

The chain joins TRBV4-3 to TRBJ2-3; the match to TRBD2 covers 10 bases. The germline V gene has CDR1 LGHNA and CDR2 YSLEER. The V and J ends lost 0 bases and 3 bases, in that order; junction bases with no gene match: 12. This CDR3 comprises 19 residues. CDR3: CASSQDLPSGSPGTDTQYF. DNA of the CDR3: TGCGCCAGCAGCCAAGATCTCCCTAGCGGGAGTCCAGGAACAGATACGCAGTATTTT.

The chain couples TRBV29-1 to TRBJ1-2; 9 bases line up with TRBD1. Looked up from germline, CDR1 is SQVTM and CDR2 is ANQGSEA. Trimming removed 0 bases from V and 3 bases from J; junction bases left unmatched: 5. The CDR3 runs to 15 residues. CDR3 in amino acids: CSVEDWRQGDYGYTF. The CDR3 DNA reads as TGCAGCGTTGAAGATTGGCGACAGGGGGACTATGGCTACACCTTC. Supplemented by reference TRBV29-1 and TRBJ1-2, the full variable domain reads SAVISQKPSRDICQRGTSLTIQCQVDSQVTMMFWYRQQPGQSLTLIATANQGSEATYESGFVIDKFPISRPNLTFSTLTVSNMSPEDSSIYLCSVEDWRQGDYGYTFGSGTRLTVV.

In its sample, this clone was seen once. V is TRBV20-1 and J is TRBJ2-1; no clear D gene. The CDR3 covers 11 residues. Trimming shortened V by 3 bases and J by 6 bases, and 6 bases separated the two germline ends. Per germline, CDR1 DFQATT and CDR2 SNEGSKA (reference sequence). The CDR3 here is CSARYLNEQFF. As DNA, the CDR3 is TGCAGTGCTAGGTACCTCAATGAGCAGTTCTTC.

The genes are TRBV4-3 and TRBJ2-1; D tentatively fits TRBD1 or TRBD2 (5 bases each). This CDR3 is built from 16 residues. Trimming took off 4 bases at V and 2 bases at J, with 15 bases between the two ends. Germline lookup yields CDR1 LGHNA and CDR2 YSLEER. CDR3 sequence: CASSRAGARAYNEQFF. In DNA form, the CDR3 reads TGCGCCAGCAGCCGAGCCGGGGCCCGGGCCTACAATGAGCAGTTCTTC.

The J gene is TRBJ1-2, the V gene TRBV5-4; maybe TRBD1 (5 bases). The V end was cut by 0 bases, the J end by 4 bases, with 13 bases between. Germline V gives CDR1 SGHNT, CDR2 YYREEE (reference sequence). This CDR3 comprises 15 residues. The CDR3 is CASSLGAGSAYGYTF. In DNA, the CDR3 is TGTGCCAGCAGCTTGGGGGCAGGGTCGGCCTATGGCTACACCTTC.

The DNA of the CDR3 is TGTGCCAGCAGTTTCCTCTTAGCGGGGGGCTACAATGAGCAGTTCTTC. This gives the protein CASSFLLAGGYNEQFF. The chain recombines TRBV28 with TRBJ2-1, with 10 bases matching TRBD2. V lost 3 bases to trimming and J lost 3 bases; unmatched junction nucleotides: 5. The CDR3 is made up of 16 amino acids. Looked up from germline, CDR1 is MDHEN and CDR2 is SYDVKM.

J is TRBJ2-1 and V is TRBV7-2, with unresolved D. Trimming cost V 1 base and J 8 bases, with 15 bases left between them. This CDR3 contains 15 residues. CDR1 and CDR2 from the germline V gene are SGHTA and FQGNSA. The CDR3 sequence: CASSLGQSLSDEQFF. In DNA, the CDR3 is TGTGCCAGCAGCTTAGGGCAGTCTCTATCCGATGAGCAGTTCTTC.

The chain combines TRBV19 with TRBJ2-4; perhaps TRBD2 as D (5 bases). V was cut by 3 bases and J by 6 bases, with 12 bases left in between. CDR1 is LNHDA and CDR2 is SQIVND in the germline V gene (reference sequence). This CDR3 region has 14 residues. This CDR3 is CASSISGRPNIQYF. The CDR3 DNA reads TGTGCCAGTAGTATCTCGGGGAGACCAAACATTCAGTACTTC.

The V call is TRBV5-6, the J call TRBJ2-1; D is uncertain. CDR3 length equals 15 residues. Per germline, CDR1 SGHDT and CDR2 YYEEEE. V was shortened by 0 bases and J by 7 bases, with 14 bases between the two germline ends. The CDR3 coding sequence is TGTGCCAGCAGCTTGGGGCCGACCCGCCCAAATGAGCAGTTCTTC. Residues: CASSLGPTRPNEQFF.

This clone occurred a few times. The V call is TRBV2, the J call TRBJ2-3; 11 bases are a match to TRBD2. CDR1 and CDR2 (germline): SNHLY, FYNNEI. This CDR3 is 17 amino acids long. With 8 bases clipped from V and 2 bases from J, the junction kept 12 bases outside the gene matches. CDR3 coding DNA: TGTGCCAGCTCTCTAGCGGGGGGCTATTCCTCCACAGATACGCAGTATTTT. It yields the protein CASSLAGGYSSTDTQYF.